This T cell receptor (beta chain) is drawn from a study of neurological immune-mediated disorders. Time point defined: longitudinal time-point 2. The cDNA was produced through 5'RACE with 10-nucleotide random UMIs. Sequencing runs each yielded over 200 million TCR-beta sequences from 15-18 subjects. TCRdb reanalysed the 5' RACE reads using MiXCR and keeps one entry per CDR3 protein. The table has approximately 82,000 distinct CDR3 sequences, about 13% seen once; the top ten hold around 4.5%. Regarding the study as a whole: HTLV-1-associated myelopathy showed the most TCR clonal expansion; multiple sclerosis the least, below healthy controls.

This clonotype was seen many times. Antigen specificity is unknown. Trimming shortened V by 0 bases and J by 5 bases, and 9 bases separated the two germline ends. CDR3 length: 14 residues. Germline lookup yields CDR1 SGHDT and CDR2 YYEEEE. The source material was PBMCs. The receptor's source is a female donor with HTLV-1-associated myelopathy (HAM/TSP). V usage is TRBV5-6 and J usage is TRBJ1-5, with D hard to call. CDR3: CASSLAWEDQPQHF. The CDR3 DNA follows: TGTGCCAGCAGCTTGGCCTGGGAGGATCAGCCCCAGCATTTT.